Listed here are 20 T cell receptor beta chains from one sample, sequenced in a study of cytomegalovirus exposure and HLA in healthy donors. TCRdb's copy holds only in-frame clones and misses some; the assay was immunoSEQ multiplex PCR. Here the sample spans approximately 120,000 clones, around 94% being singletons. The sequencing input was PBMCs. The receptors were sampled from a woman between 18 and 30 years old in good health and CMV-seronegative.

The chain is built from TRBV5-4 and TRBJ2-6; 11 bases fit TRBD1. Germline-derived CDR1 and CDR2 are SGHNT and YYREEE (reference sequence). This CDR3 region has 18 residues. Unmatched junction bases numbered 8, after V lost 3 bases and J lost 3 bases. The CDR3 nucleotides are TGTGCCAGCAGCTGGGCGGGACAGGGGGTCGGTGGGGCCAACGTCCTGACTTTC. Its translation: CASSWAGQGVGGANVLTF.

The J gene is TRBJ2-7, the V gene TRBV27, with 11 bases that match TRBD2. The V gene's germline CDR1 is MNHEY and CDR2 SMNVEV (reference sequence). Unmatched junction bases numbered 6, after V lost 5 bases and J lost 3 bases. There are 15 residues in the CDR3. CDR3 nucleotide sequence: TGTGCCAGCAGTGAGACTAGCGGGGCACTCTACGAGCAGTACTTC. Translating gives CASSETSGALYEQYF.

V usage is TRBV27 and J usage is TRBJ2-7; perhaps TRBD1 as D (5 bases). V was shortened by 7 bases and J by 3 bases, with 28 bases between the two germline ends. The CDR3 spans 18 residues. Germline V gives CDR1 MNHEY, CDR2 SMNVEV (reference sequence). CDR3 bases: TGTGCCAGCACCGTACCCCCCCAGGGTGAGAGATTATACTACGAGCAGTACTTC. Its protein product is CASTVPPQGERLYYEQYF.

This chain joins TRBV19 and TRBJ1-5; tentatively, D is TRBD1 (5 bases). The CDR3 totals 14 residues. From germline, CDR1 is LNHDA and CDR2 SQIVND (reference sequence). The V gene lost 4 bases and the J gene lost 3 bases, with 10 bases spanning the gap. The CDR3 reads CASSSGRANQPQHF. For the CDR3, the DNA is TGTGCCAGTAGTAGTGGCAGGGCCAATCAGCCCCAGCATTTT.

This chain uses TRBV15 with TRBJ1-1; tentative D call: TRBD1 (5 bases). Germline V gene lookup returns CDR1 LNHNV and CDR2 YYDKDF (reference sequence). The CDR3 sequence is 12 residues long. V lost 8 bases to trimming and J lost 5 bases, with 12 bases between them. The CDR3 is CATGLGGTEAFF. CDR3 bases: TGTGCCACCGGGCTGGGGGGGACTGAAGCTTTCTTT.

The V gene is TRBV11-2, the J gene TRBJ1-2; D remains unclear. CDR1 and CDR2 from the germline V gene are SGHAT and FQNNGV. The ends were cut back, 1 base at V and 1 base at J, with 10 bases in the middle. The CDR3 runs 15 residues. Here the CDR3 DNA reads TGTGCCAGCAGCTTAGGGAGGGAAGTTAACTATGGCTACACCTTC. Amino acids: CASSLGREVNYGYTF.

The rearrangement links TRBV9 to TRBJ1-2; no definite D call. The CDR3 contains 13 residues. The V end was cut by 0 bases, the J end by 8 bases, with 11 bases between. The germline V gene has CDR1 SGDLS and CDR2 YYNGEE. CDR3 nucleotide sequence: TGTGCCAGCAGCGTAGAGGAAGGAGGGGGCTACACCTTC. Translation: CASSVEEGGGYTF.

CDR3 coding DNA: TGCGCCAGCAGCCCTACCATAGCGGGGAGCTCCTACGAGCAGTACTTC. Translated: CASSPTIAGSSYEQYF. The chain links TRBV5-1 to TRBJ2-7; 8 bases map to TRBD2. V shed 4 bases and J 0 bases; nucleotides not matched to a gene: 9. CDR1 is SGHRS, CDR2 YFSETQ, per germline. The CDR3 is made up of 16 amino acids.

V is TRBV2 and J is TRBJ1-6; 9 nucleotides line up with TRBD1. Germline V gene lookup returns CDR1 SNHLY and CDR2 FYNNEI. V shed 6 bases and J 7 bases; nucleotides not matched to a gene: 7. This CDR3 has 15 residues. Written as DNA, the CDR3 is TGTGCCAGCAGGGGGACAGGGACATGGAATTCACCCCTCCACTTT. The encoded protein is CASRGTGTWNSPLHF.

The rearrangement joins TRBV19 to TRBJ2-1; 7 bases match TRBD2. Trimming at V came to 3 bases and at J to 2 bases, leaving 4 bases not matched to a gene. Germline V gene data show CDR1 as LNHDA and CDR2 as SQIVND (reference sequence). The CDR3 runs 15 residues. CDR3 nucleotide sequence: TGTGCCAGTAGTATCAGCGGGACCCCCTACAATGAGCAGTTCTTC. Translated, it gives CASSISGTPYNEQFF.

The chain is built from TRBV7-2 and TRBJ1-3, with D possibly being TRBD1 (6 bases). With 5 bases removed from V and 2 bases from J, the gap between germline ends came to 10 bases. CDR1 is SGHTA, CDR2 FQGNSA, per germline. The CDR3 spans 14 residues. CDR3 sequence reads: CASSTGQPGNTIYF. For the CDR3, the DNA is TGTGCCAGCAGCACAGGACAGCCTGGAAACACCATATATTTT.

This sequence joins TRBV2 and TRBJ1-2; D gene unclear. CDR3 length: 14 residues. V lost 9 bases to trimming and J lost 4 bases, with 18 bases between them. Germline V lookup: CDR1 SNHLY, CDR2 FYNNEI. The CDR3 region has the DNA TGTGCCAGTTTAAGCGGGAGGGATATCTATGGCTACACCTTC. This encodes CASLSGRDIYGYTF.

This clone was recorded only once. This chain uses TRBV28 with TRBJ1-1; D is possibly TRBD1 (6 bases). The CDR3 runs to 14 residues. The germline V gene encodes CDR1 MDHEN and CDR2 SYDVKM. Between the trimmed V and J ends, which lost 6 bases and 4 bases, there was a span of 15 bases. The CDR3 region is CASRTGGKGTEAFF. CDR3 DNA sequence: TGTGCCAGCAGGACAGGCGGTAAGGGCACTGAAGCTTTCTTT.

The rearrangement uses TRBV19 and TRBJ2-1; D gene unclear. This CDR3 is 12 amino acids long. Per the germline V gene, CDR1 is LNHDA and CDR2 is SQIVND (reference sequence). The ends were cut back, 8 bases at V and 4 bases at J, with 9 bases in the middle. This chain's CDR3 is CASYAGYNEQFF. In DNA form, the CDR3 reads TGTGCCAGTTATGCAGGATACAATGAGCAGTTCTTC.

This clone was found once. The rearrangement joins TRBV7-9 to TRBJ1-1, with D perhaps matching TRBD1 (5 bases). The germline V gene has CDR1 SEHNR and CDR2 FQNEAQ (reference sequence). The CDR3 sequence is 13 residues long. Trimming removed 5 bases from V and 7 bases from J, with 14 bases in between. The CDR3, as DNA: TGTGCCAGCAGCATGGGGACTTCTCTTGAAGCTTTCTTT. It translates to CASSMGTSLEAFF.

In its sample, this clone was seen once. This sequence joins TRBV6-1 and TRBJ2-1; 9 positions agree with TRBD1. Trimming at V came to 2 bases and at J to 3 bases, leaving 2 bases not matched to a gene. The CDR3 contains 15 residues. Germline CDR1 is MNHNS and CDR2 is SASEGT. CDR3 nucleotides: TGTGCCAGCAGTGAACGGGGACAGGGCTACAATGAGCAGTTCTTC. This gives the protein CASSERGQGYNEQFF.

The chain uses TRBV2 and TRBJ2-7; unclear D gene. Germline-derived CDR1 and CDR2 are SNHLY and FYNNEI. The CDR3 consists of 10 residues. V shed 7 bases and J shed 6 bases, with 7 bases lying between them. CDR3 residues: CASNLVEQYF. The CDR3 region has the DNA TGTGCCAGCAATTTAGTCGAGCAGTACTTC.

The chain employs TRBV5-4 and TRBJ1-2; D is unclear. CDR1 is SGHNT and CDR2 is YYREEE in the germline V gene (reference sequence). There are 11 residues in the CDR3. V was trimmed by 4 bases and J by 8 bases, leaving 9 bases between them. The CDR3 spells CASSPGEGYTF. CDR3 in DNA: TGTGCCAGCAGCCCGGGAGAAGGCTACACCTTC. Combining the CDR3 with reference TRBV5-4 and TRBJ1-2 gives the whole variable domain ETGVTQSPTHLIKTRGQQVTLRCSSQSGHNTVSWYQQALGQGPQFIFQYYREEENGRGNFPPRFSGLQFPNYSSELNVNALELDDSALYLCASSPGEGYTFGSGTRLTVV.

This clone was found once. This chain links TRBV14 with TRBJ1-2; 7 positions match TRBD1. CDR1 is SGHDN, CDR2 FVKESK, per germline. V was pared by 0 bases and J by 8 bases, with 9 bases of the junction left unmatched. CDR3 length equals 15 residues. The CDR3 DNA sequence: TGTGCCAGCAGCCAAGACCCCGACAGGGTTGGGGGCTACACCTTC. It specifies CASSQDPDRVGGYTF.

The V call is TRBV12-2, the J call TRBJ2-3; TRBD2 is the table's D call and was not checked against the DNA. TRBV12-2 is classified as a pseudogene. The CDR3 contains 12 residues. The CDR3 loop reads CASRLALGLGGF. The CDR3 DNA is TGTGCAAGTCGCTTAGCTTTAGGTCTAGGCGGCTTT.